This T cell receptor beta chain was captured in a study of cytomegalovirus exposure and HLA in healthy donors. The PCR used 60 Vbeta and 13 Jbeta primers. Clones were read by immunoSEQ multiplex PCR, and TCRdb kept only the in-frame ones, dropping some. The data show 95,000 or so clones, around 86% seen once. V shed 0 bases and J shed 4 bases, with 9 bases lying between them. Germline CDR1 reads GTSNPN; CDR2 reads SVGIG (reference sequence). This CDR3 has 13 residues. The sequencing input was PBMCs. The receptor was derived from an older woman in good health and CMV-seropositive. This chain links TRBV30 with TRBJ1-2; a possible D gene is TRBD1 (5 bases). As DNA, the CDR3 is TGTGCCTGGAGTGTAGGACAACTCTATGGCTACACCTTC. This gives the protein CAWSVGQLYGYTF.